This T cell receptor beta chain was sequenced for a study of regulatory T cells in long-lasting Graves disease (dated by TCRdb to the early 2020s). Looking at the study overall: To count as having persistent Graves' disease, a patient had to have received antithyroid drug treatment for over 5 years with TSH receptor autoantibodies remaining persistently positive. In the clinical cohort, patients with persistent Graves' disease had used antithyroid drugs for an average of about 10 years. Persistent Graves' disease patients were compared with newly diagnosed Graves' disease patients by peripheral blood TCR sequencing and RNA sequencing. A total of roughly 33 samples underwent TCR sequencing: approximately 13 from persistent and some 20 from newly diagnosed Graves' disease patients. The study was conducted in China and was registered as a clinical trial.

Sample time point, as interpreted from the label and publication: persistent/refractory GD, antithyroid drugs over 5 years with positive TRAb. For both TCR sequencing and RNA sequencing, RNA was extracted from PBMCs using TRIzol. The diagnosis of Graves' disease was made according to American Thyroid Association guidelines. The patients came from an endocrinology department in Xi'an, China. Each patient gave about 10 milliliters of peripheral blood, collected in an EDTA anticoagulant tube. Ficoll Paque Plus density gradient separation was used to isolate PBMCs, and no additional T cell sorting was done. An Agilent 2100 Bioanalyzer and agarose gel were used to assess RNA quality, and a NanoDrop 2000 was used to measure RNA concentration. The library was made by multiplex PCR. The sequencer was an Illumina HiSeq 4000. To build TCR beta libraries, CDR3 regions were amplified by Arm-PCR using iRepertoire HTBI primers. Before sequencing, the PCR products went through gel purification. Concerning the study's data processing: Gene usage analysis of CDR3 amino acid clonotypes used the 62 TRBV and fewer than 15 TRBJ segments found across samples. COPE and FqMerger were used to merge the filtered high-quality paired reads into contigs. BLAST was used to align contigs to IMGT TRBV, TRBD and TRBJ reference genes, with CDR3 defined following IMGT. Highly expanded clones were defined as clonotypes with a frequency above 0.1%. Shannon entropy served as the measure of repertoire diversity, while the Gini coefficient captured V-J evenness. Clonotypes shared by more than one individual were considered public. TCRdb handled the public reads itself, with Q25 trimming in fastp and clone calling in MiXCR, and kept productive beta chains. Entries are consolidated by CDR3 protein sequence, retaining the most common genes and DNA. The V and J calls shown here were made by TCRdb, not taken from the authors' results. The sample data list 400,000 to 600,000 distinct CDR3 sequences, and about a fifth of these were observed just once. Clones ranked in the top ten supply roughly 7% of the sample.

CDR1 MNHEY and CDR2 SMNVEV are derived from the germline V gene (reference sequence). Trimming takes 5 bases from V and 3 bases from J, and the germline ends sit 14 bases apart. Taken from cysteine to phenylalanine, the CDR3 has 14 residues. The DNA shown is the 42-base CDR3, in frame from base 1. What the research found in general, with its limitations: Only the TCR beta chain was sequenced and analyzed. The authors noted that the small sample size was a limitation that may lower accuracy. Preferential use of TRBV28, TRBJ1-2 and TRBJ2-5 was observed in persistent disease, whereas TRBV20-1 and TRBJ2-1 were favored in newly diagnosed disease. Lower TCR Shannon entropy and fewer highly expanded clones were observed in persistent Graves' disease patients than in newly diagnosed patients, which suggested clonal expansion. Persistent patients shared more public clonotypes among themselves (roughly 2,700) than newly diagnosed patients did (over 950). Peripheral blood alone was examined, since thyroid tissue, which constituted the primary lesion, could not be accessed.

Comments on this clonotype: The antigen this receptor binds is unknown. No much larger clonotype is one base removed from it; base qualities were not supplied.

Here the chain combines TRBV27 and TRBJ2-7; TRBD1 is a weak D gene call, 6 bases matching. Sequenced here: peripheral blood mononuclear cells (PBMCs), sampled when the disease was refractory, from a patient treated with antithyroid drugs. The receptor's source is a female donor with Graves disease. The encoded CDR3 is CASSRTGHYYEQYF. The DNA reads TGTGCCAGCAGTCGAACGGGACACTACTACGAGCAGTACTTC.